This TCR beta chain was recovered during a study of control samples from healthy donors and cancer patients. The CDR3 sequence is 15 residues long. Between the trimmed V and J ends, which lost 3 bases and 3 bases, there was a span of 12 bases. CDR1 and CDR2 (germline): LNHDA, SQIVND (reference sequence). Profiling relied on immunoSEQ multiplex PCR, and the TCRdb table lists in-frame clones only, not all of them. Of 97,000 or so clones listed, roughly nine tenths were seen once; the top ten hold roughly 2.5%. The clonotype comes from a young woman in good health. The sequenced sample consisted of blood. The V and J genes are TRBV19 and TRBJ1-5, with TRBD1 as a possible D gene (6 bases). CDR3 nucleotide sequence: TGTGCCAGTAGTATGTTTGCAGGGGTCAATCAGCCCCAGCATTTT. Translating it yields CASSMFAGVNQPQHF.